The 9 T cell receptor beta chains in this list originate from one sample, sequenced in a study of a mutant IDH1 vaccine in newly diagnosed glioma. The method was immunoSEQ multiplex PCR; TCRdb's version includes in-frame clones alone and lacks a portion of them. The sample has about 50,000 clones, about 82% seen once. Time point in this sample: week 35, safety follow-up. It was 300 ug of mutant IDH1 20-mer peptide that made up each vaccine dose, given with topical imiquimod. These receptors lack a known antigen. The specimen comprised PBMCs, sampled from a glioma patient whose treatment included an IDH1 peptide vaccine. These receptors originate from a man aged 35 to 55 with glioma.

The V gene is TRBV11-2, the J gene TRBJ1-4, with a possible D match to TRBD1 (6 bases). V was pared by 7 bases and J by 2 bases, with 11 bases between. This CDR3 is 14 amino acids long. Germline V gives CDR1 SGHAT, CDR2 FQNNGV. The CDR3: CASNFGGTNEKLFF. For the CDR3, the DNA is TGTGCCAGCAATTTCGGGGGCACTAATGAAAAACTGTTTTTT.

This clone was counted a single time. V gene TRBV7-2 combines with J gene TRBJ1-1, with TRBD1 matching 8 bases. J lost 1 base, V lost 3 bases, and 4 bases had no gene match. The germline V gene has CDR1 SGHTA and CDR2 FQGNSA. This CDR3 comprises 15 residues. The CDR3 sequence is CASSLPGQANTEAFF. CDR3 DNA: TGTGCCAGCAGCTTGCCGGGACAGGCGAACACTGAAGCTTTCTTT.

The rearrangement uses TRBV7-9 and TRBJ1-1; maybe TRBD1 (5 bases). CDR3 length: 14 residues. Trimming left V 5 bases short and J 4 bases short, with 14 bases between. Per germline, CDR1 SEHNR and CDR2 FQNEAQ (reference sequence). DNA of the CDR3: TGTGCCAGCAGCGCCAGGGAAAGGGGCACTGAAGCTTTCTTT. Residues: CASSARERGTEAFF.

DNA of the CDR3: TGTGCCAGCAGCAGCGATACCCCTCGGGGTGAGCAGTTCTTC. Residues: CASSSDTPRGEQFF. The chain uses TRBV2 and TRBJ2-1; possible D gene TRBD2, 5 bases. The CDR3 totals 14 residues. Germline values: CDR1 SNHLY, CDR2 FYNNEI. The V gene lost 6 bases and the J gene lost 9 bases, with 18 bases spanning the gap.

This clone was observed a handful of times. J is TRBJ1-5 and V is TRBV10-3; 10 nucleotides agree with TRBD1. Germline lookup yields CDR1 ENHRY and CDR2 SYGVKD. The CDR3 is 14 residues long. With 8 bases clipped from V and 9 bases from J, the junction kept 10 bases outside the gene matches. DNA for the CDR3: TGTGCCATCGGGACAGGGGACGTCGTTCGGCCCCAGCATTTT. Amino acids: CAIGTGDVVRPQHF.

The rearrangement joins TRBV23-1 to TRBJ1-1; D unclear. TRBV23-1 is an open reading frame whose function is uncertain. CDR3 length: 11 residues. Trimming stripped 5 bases from V and 8 bases from J, with 9 bases between. CDR3 DNA sequence: TGCGCCAGCAGTTGCCCGGGGGAAGCTTTCTTT. Encoded protein: CASSCPGEAFF.

The rearrangement links TRBV6-5 to TRBJ2-3; 13 bases match TRBD2. Germline V lookup: CDR1 MNHEY, CDR2 SVGAGI. The CDR3 has 15 amino acids. With 7 bases clipped from V and 2 bases from J, the junction kept 3 bases outside the gene matches. In DNA, the CDR3 is TGTGCCAGCACACTAGCGGGAGGGATCACAGATACGCAGTATTTT. Its translation: CASTLAGGITDTQYF.

This clone was seen more than once but under ten times. This chain connects TRBV11-2 to TRBJ1-2; D gene uncertain. The CDR3 is 14 residues long. The V gene lost 0 bases and the J gene lost 7 bases, with 12 bases spanning the gap. From germline, CDR1 is SGHAT and CDR2 FQNNGV. Written as DNA, the CDR3 is TGTGCCAGCAGCTTAGAAACGATAGGATCTGGCTACACCTTC. Translating gives CASSLETIGSGYTF.

V and J are TRBV5-1 and TRBJ1-2; a possible D gene is TRBD1 (6 bases). Trimming pared 0 bases from V and 5 bases from J, leaving 11 bases between. CDR3 length: 14 residues. CDR1 is SGHRS and CDR2 is YFSETQ in the germline V gene. This CDR3 reads CASSLADSQYGYTF. The CDR3, as DNA: TGCGCCAGCAGCTTGGCGGACAGCCAATATGGCTACACCTTC. Using reference TRBV5-1 and TRBJ1-2 for the parts outside the CDR3, the full variable domain is KAGVTQTPRYLIKTRGQQVTLSCSPISGHRSVSWYQQTPGQGLQFLFEYFSETQRNKGNFPGRFSGRQFSNSRSEMNVSTLELGDSALYLCASSLADSQYGYTFGSGTRLTVV.